This T cell receptor beta chain is from a study of blood T cells in healthy people across ages. General study points: The study could not conclusively compare naive and antigen-experienced cells, given its unsorted PBMCs. A strong correlation was found between TCR beta diversity and the percentage of naive T cells. When one million T cells were used, diversity estimates were thought to be underestimates.

Primed by a sample-barcoded 5' primer and a J-beta primer mix, a second PCR proceeded for about 6 to 12 cycles. TCRdb called the 5' RACE reads again in MiXCR, with one record for every CDR3 protein. Of about 830,000 distinct CDR3 sequences detected, 60% to 80% appear once; the ten largest clones hold roughly a quarter. Per germline, CDR1 SGHTA and CDR2 FQGNSA. Germline trimming cut 4 bases from V and 3 bases from J; bases unmatched to any gene: 3. This CDR3 is built from 16 residues. Each individual donor underwent a draw of roughly 10 milliliters of peripheral blood. Remarks on this clonotype: Its cognate antigen is unknown.

This TCR derives from a man under 40 in good health. The sequenced sample was blood. V usage is TRBV7-2 and J usage is TRBJ2-3, with 14 nucleotides matching TRBD2. The CDR3 reads CASSYGTSGGTDTQYF. In DNA form, the CDR3 reads TGTGCCAGCAGCTACGGGACTAGCGGGGGTACAGATACGCAGTATTTT.